This entry lists 22 T cell receptor beta chains sequenced from one sample in a study of cytomegalovirus exposure and HLA in healthy donors. TCRdb's table, derived via immunoSEQ multiplex PCR, lists solely in-frame clones and lacks some. The repertoire has 150,000 to 200,000 clones, 85% to 90% of them found once; the top ten carry 10%. The source material was PBMCs. These receptors all stem from a woman aged 18 to 35 in good health and CMV-seropositive.

The CDR3 reads CATQEGPESWLQYF. The CDR3 DNA follows: TGTGCCACTCAAGAGGGCCCCGAGTCTTGGTTGCAGTACTTC. The rearrangement joins TRBV6-5 to TRBJ2-7; weak D call: TRBD2 (5 bases). The CDR3 has 14 residues. Germline lookup yields CDR1 MNHEY and CDR2 SVGAGI. Trimming took 10 bases from V and 9 from J, leaving 25 bases between them.

This clone was seen more than once but under ten times. J is TRBJ2-2 and V is TRBV13; D is uncertain. The V end lost 5 bases, the J end lost 4 bases, and 17 bases lay between the germline ends. Looked up from germline, CDR1 is PRHDT and CDR2 is FYEKMQ (reference sequence). The length of the CDR3 is 16 residues. CDR3 nucleotide sequence: TGTGCCAGCAGCCCCCGGCGGCGCTCCGGCACCGGGGAGCTGTTTTTT. Its translation: CASSPRRRSGTGELFF.

This clone was detected a few times. V usage is TRBV19 and J usage is TRBJ2-7; TRBD1 might be the D (5 bases). CDR1 and CDR2 (germline): LNHDA, SQIVND (reference sequence). Trimming shortened V by 0 bases and J by 6 bases, and 15 bases separated the two germline ends. CDR3 length: 15 residues. CDR3 DNA sequence: TGTGCCAGTAGTATAGAGGGCAGGGCCAACGGCGAGCAGTACTTC. Protein: CASSIEGRANGEQYF.

This clone was detected once. This chain uses TRBV5-1 with TRBJ1-2, with 7 bases fitting TRBD1. The CDR3 consists of 13 residues. Trimming cost V 4 bases and J 4 bases; bases outside gene matches: 4. CDR1 and CDR2 from the germline V gene are SGHRS and YFSETQ. CDR3 nucleotide sequence: TGCGCCAGCAGCACGGGACAGAGCTATGGCTACACCTTC. Protein: CASSTGQSYGYTF.

V is TRBV30 and J is TRBJ1-2; D may be TRBD1 (5 bases). V was shortened by 0 bases and J by 2 bases, with 10 bases between the two germline ends. Germline CDR1 is GTSNPN and CDR2 is SVGIG (reference sequence). The CDR3 loop spans 14 amino acids. This CDR3 reads CAWSVAGRNYGYTF. The CDR3 nucleotides are TGTGCCTGGAGTGTCGCAGGGAGGAACTATGGCTACACCTTC.

The CDR3 sequence: CASKSSGSRAGELFF. The CDR3 DNA follows: TGTGCCAGTAAATCTAGCGGGAGTCGGGCCGGGGAGCTGTTTTTT. V and J are TRBV19 and TRBJ2-2; 10 bases are shared with TRBD2. Unmatched junction bases numbered 8, after V lost 7 bases and J lost 6 bases. The germline V gene encodes CDR1 LNHDA and CDR2 SQIVND (reference sequence). The CDR3 extends over 15 amino acids. The full variable domain, completed using reference TRBV19 and TRBJ2-2, is DGGITQSPKYLFRKEGQNVTLSCEQNLNHDAMYWYRQDPGQGLRLIYYSQIVNDFQKGDIAEGYSVSREKKESFPLTVTSAQKNPTAFYLCASKSSGSRAGELFFGEGSRLTVL.

This clone occurred once. The rearrangement uses TRBV7-3 and TRBJ2-7, with a tentative D call TRBD1 (6 bases). V was shortened by 4 bases and J by 2 bases, with 15 bases between the two germline ends. The germline V gene encodes CDR1 SGHTA and CDR2 FQGTGA. The CDR3 extends over 15 amino acids. This CDR3 reads CASSSDRIVAYEQYF. The CDR3 DNA reads TGTGCCAGCAGCTCCGACAGGATAGTGGCCTACGAGCAGTACTTC.

The genes are TRBV6-5 and TRBJ2-5; TRBD2 is a possible D gene (6 bases). Germline lookup yields CDR1 MNHEY and CDR2 SVGAGI. The V gene lost 0 bases and the J gene lost 4 bases, with 9 bases spanning the gap. This CDR3 has 14 residues. As DNA, the CDR3 is TGTGCCAGCAGTTACTCCCAGGGAGGAGAGACCCAGTACTTC. This codes for CASSYSQGGETQYF.

The chain links TRBV2 to TRBJ1-4, with 8 bases matching TRBD1. After removal of 6 bases from V and 4 bases from J, the junction contained 13 bases not matched to a gene. The CDR3 runs to 17 residues. Germline lookup yields CDR1 SNHLY and CDR2 FYNNEI. CDR3 in amino acids: CASRLSRDRRFNEKLFF. The CDR3 DNA reads as TGTGCCAGCAGACTCAGCCGGGACAGGCGATTTAATGAAAAACTGTTTTTT. The entire variable domain, with the rest obtained from reference TRBV2 and TRBJ1-4, is as follows: EPEVTQTPSHQVTQMGQEVILRCVPISNHLYFYWYRQILGQKVEFLVSFYNNEISEKSEIFDDQFSVERPDGSNFTLKIRSTKLEDSAMYFCASRLSRDRRFNEKLFFGSGTQLSVL.

The V and J genes are TRBV7-9 and TRBJ1-2; TRBD1 matches 9 bases. From germline, CDR1 is SEHNR and CDR2 FQNEAQ (reference sequence). V was clipped by 1 base and J by 4 bases; unmatched bases: 4. CDR3 length: 15 residues. The CDR3 loop is CASSLEATGGYGYTF. Here the CDR3 DNA reads TGTGCCAGCAGCTTAGAGGCGACAGGGGGCTATGGCTACACCTTC.

The J gene is TRBJ2-1, the V gene TRBV6-5; 10 bases align to TRBD1. Germline-derived CDR1 and CDR2 are MNHEY and SVGAGI. The CDR3 has 16 residues. The V segment lost 4 bases and the J segment 3 bases; nucleotides outside the gene matches: 6. The chain's CDR3 is CASSSTGGESYNEQFF. The CDR3 nucleotides read TGTGCCAGCAGTTCGACAGGGGGCGAGAGCTACAATGAGCAGTTCTTC.

V is TRBV27 and J is TRBJ2-1, with 8 bases that match TRBD1. V was clipped by 6 bases and J by 5 bases; unmatched bases: 6. The CDR3 consists of 14 residues. In germline, CDR1 is MNHEY, CDR2 SMNVEV (reference sequence). CDR3 nucleotides: TGTGCCAGCAGATTCGACAGGGGCAACAATGAGCAGTTCTTC. Translating gives CASRFDRGNNEQFF.

The genes are TRBV18 and TRBJ2-2, with 9 bases that match TRBD2. Germline CDR1 KGHSH, CDR2 LQKENI. Trimming removed 6 bases from V and 6 bases from J; junction bases left unmatched: 11. This CDR3 has 16 residues. The CDR3 spells CASSPRLAELPGELFF. CDR3 nucleotides: TGTGCCAGCTCGCCGAGACTAGCGGAACTGCCCGGGGAGCTGTTTTTT.

The rearrangement joins TRBV4-1 to TRBJ2-1; D is unresolved. V dropped 0 bases and J dropped 10 bases, with 10 bases sitting between them. Per germline, CDR1 MGHRA and CDR2 YSYEKL. The CDR3 covers 13 residues. CDR3 region: CASSQDQRGEQFF. The DNA of the CDR3 is TGCGCCAGCAGCCAAGATCAAAGAGGAGAGCAGTTCTTC.

V usage is TRBV11-2 and J usage is TRBJ2-7, with 9 bases fitting TRBD1. Germline V gene sequence: CDR1 SGHAT, CDR2 FQNNGV. CDR3 length: 16 residues. V gave up 0 bases and J gave up 3 bases; unmatched junction bases: 6. In DNA, the CDR3 is TGTGCCAGCAGCTTAGAGGTCGGGACAGGGCTCTACGAGCAGTACTTC. Amino acid sequence: CASSLEVGTGLYEQYF.

As regards this clone: One junction end disagrees with the germline gene, perhaps due to a read error. This chain connects TRBV7-7 to TRBJ2-5, with 9 bases aligning to TRBD2. Germline CDR1 and CDR2: SSHAT and FNYEAQ (reference sequence). CDR3 size: 13 residues. The CDR3 spells CASSSRREGTQYF. In nucleotides, the CDR3 is TGTGCTAGCAGCTCCCGGCGGGAGGGAACCCAGTACTTC.

This clone was found a few times. The same CDR3 arises from other DNA sequences in this sample as well. The chain carries TRBV7-9 and TRBJ1-5, with unresolved D. This CDR3 has 13 amino acids. V gave up 3 bases and J gave up 7 bases, with 10 bases separating them. The germline CDR1 and CDR2 sequences are SEHNR and FQNEAQ (reference sequence). The CDR3 loop is CASSLEGRQPQHF. The CDR3 bases are TGTGCCAGCAGCTTGGAGGGCCGGCAGCCCCAGCATTTT.

The chain is built from TRBV2 and TRBJ2-7, with TRBD1 matching over 9 bases. CDR1 is SNHLY and CDR2 is FYNNEI in the germline V gene. V was pared by 6 bases and J by 6 bases, with 9 bases of the junction left unmatched. CDR3 length equals 14 residues. CDR3 nucleotides: TGTGCCAGCAGCCCCGGGACAGGGTCTAGCGAGCAGTACTTC. This codes for CASSPGTGSSEQYF.

The count of this clone is one. The chain couples TRBV19 to TRBJ1-5; a possible D gene is TRBD1 (5 bases). CDR1 is LNHDA and CDR2 is SQIVND in the germline V gene (reference sequence). The V gene lost 3 bases and the J gene lost 1 base, with 10 bases spanning the gap. The CDR3 is 15 residues long. CDR3 DNA sequence: TGTGCCAGTAGTATCCAGGGAAGGAGCAATCAGCCCCAGCATTTT. Translation gives CASSIQGRSNQPQHF.

The chain recombines TRBV7-9 with TRBJ1-4, with D hard to call. The CDR3 contains 14 residues. The V and J ends lost 6 bases and 3 bases respectively, with 11 bases between them. From germline, CDR1 is SEHNR and CDR2 FQNEAQ (reference sequence). The CDR3 loop is CASSTHRANEKLFF. DNA for the CDR3: TGTGCCAGCAGTACCCATCGGGCTAATGAAAAACTGTTTTTT.

V and J are TRBV14 and TRBJ2-7; 11 nucleotides agree with TRBD1. Trimming took 4 bases from V and 4 from J; bases not matched to a gene: 3. The CDR3 has 14 residues. Germline V gene lookup returns CDR1 SGHDN and CDR2 FVKESK. The CDR3, as DNA: TGTGCCAGCAGCCCAGGACAGGGGGCGTACGAGCAGTACTTC. It codes for CASSPGQGAYEQYF.

The chain joins TRBV7-3 to TRBJ2-3; D perhaps matches TRBD2 (6 bases). This CDR3 spans 13 amino acids. The ends were cut back, 5 bases at V and 11 bases at J, with 17 bases in the middle. Germline V lookup: CDR1 SGHTA, CDR2 FQGTGA. The CDR3 DNA sequence: TGTGCCAGCAGCCGAGGGGAGGCAGGATGGCAGTATTTT. This translates into CASSRGEAGWQYF.